This TCR beta chain was sequenced during a study of cytomegalovirus exposure and HLA in healthy donors. Remarks on this clone: Antigen specificity is unknown. At one end the junction does not follow the germline gene, possibly because of a read error.

Study conclusions and caveats: A few CMV-associated chains were confirmed in vitro to be specific for CMV antigens.

This CDR3 is 13 amino acids long. Germline V gene data show CDR1 as KGHSH and CDR2 as LQKENI. Assay: immunoSEQ multiplex PCR; the TCRdb copy retains only in-frame clones and omits some. The profile shows some 180,000 clones, roughly 86% of them singletons. Sequenced sample: PBMCs. The source of this sequence is a man aged 25-45 years in good health and CMV-seropositive. The chain has TRBV18 and TRBJ2-7, with D hard to call. The CDR3 DNA reads as TGTGCCAGCTCACCAGGGCTCAATGAACACAAGAACTTC. As protein: CASSPGLNEHKNF.